Shown below are 28 T cell receptor beta chains from a single sample sequenced in a study of a mutant IDH1 vaccine in newly diagnosed glioma. Noted time point: week 5, during vaccination. One vaccine dose held 300 ug of mutant IDH1 20-mer peptide and came with topical imiquimod. Here immunoSEQ multiplex PCR was the method, and the copy in TCRdb shows in-frame clones only, minus some. The table records 50,000 to 75,000 clones, about 88% of them present only once. For these TCRs, the target antigens are not known. This material consisted of PBMCs, taken from a glioma patient whose treatment included an IDH1 peptide vaccine. Receptors originate from a woman in her fifties or sixties with glioma.

The gene calls are TRBV15 and TRBJ2-1; 8 bases map to TRBD1. CDR3 size: 16 residues. CDR1 is LNHNV, CDR2 YYDKDF, per germline (reference sequence). Trimming at V came to 0 bases and at J to 3 bases, leaving 4 bases not matched to a gene. The DNA of the CDR3 is TGTGCCACCAGCAGAGAAGGGGACAGGCTCTACAATGAGCAGTTCTTC. It is translated as CATSREGDRLYNEQFF.

The V call is TRBV7-2, the J call TRBJ2-7; 7 nucleotides align to TRBD2. This CDR3 has 15 amino acids. Germline V gene sequence: CDR1 SGHTA, CDR2 FQGNSA. The ends lost 0 bases at V and 2 bases at J; junction bases unmatched: 4. The CDR3 DNA reads TGTGCCAGCAGCTTAGCGACGGGGGGAACCTACGAGCAGTACTTC. Amino acid sequence: CASSLATGGTYEQYF.

The chain combines TRBV7-2 with TRBJ1-2; D is possibly TRBD1 (5 bases). Germline V gene sequence: CDR1 SGHTA, CDR2 FQGNSA. The CDR3 length is 16 residues. Trimming stripped 5 bases from V and 1 base from J, with 17 bases between. CDR3 protein: CASSAPGPPINYGYTF. CDR3 in DNA: TGTGCCAGCAGCGCCCCGGGACCGCCAATTAACTATGGCTACACCTTC.

The rearrangement uses TRBV7-8 and TRBJ2-3; 7 nucleotides match TRBD2. The CDR3 is 14 residues long. Looked up from germline, CDR1 is SGHVS and CDR2 is FQNEAQ. V was clipped by 8 bases and J by 3 bases; unmatched bases: 8. The DNA for the CDR3 is TGTGCCAGCGCGGGCGGGGGACCTACAGATACGCAGTATTTT. It yields the protein CASAGGGPTDTQYF. Supplemented by reference TRBV7-8 and TRBJ2-3, the full variable domain reads GAGVSQSPRYKVAKRGQDVALRCDPISGHVSLFWYQQALGQGPEFLTYFQNEAQLDKSGLPSDRFFAERPEGSVSTLKIQRTQQEDSAVYLCASAGGGPTDTQYFGPGTRLTVL.

The chain is built from TRBV2 and TRBJ1-1, with 7 bases that match TRBD1. Trimming at V came to 8 bases and at J to 0 bases, leaving 3 bases not matched to a gene. Germline-derived CDR1 and CDR2 are SNHLY and FYNNEI. CDR3 length: 13 residues. As DNA, the CDR3 is TGTGCCAGCGGGGACAGCTTGAACACTGAAGCTTTCTTT. The encoded protein is CASGDSLNTEAFF. Based on the CDR3 plus reference TRBV2 and TRBJ1-1, the full variable domain is EPEVTQTPSHQVTQMGQEVILRCVPISNHLYFYWYRQILGQKVEFLVSFYNNEISEKSEIFDDQFSVERPDGSNFTLKIRSTKLEDSAMYFCASGDSLNTEAFFGQGTRLTVV.

This clone was recorded a few times. One end of the junction fails to match germline, which may point to a read error. The rearrangement links TRBV7-9 to TRBJ2-1; D ambiguous. This CDR3 is 13 amino acids long. From germline, CDR1 is SEHNR and CDR2 FQNEAQ (reference sequence). CDR3 DNA: TGTGCCAGCAGCGATGGATACGCTCAGATTATGATCTTC. Protein sequence: CASSDGYAQIMIF. Together with reference TRBV7-9 and TRBJ2-1, the CDR3 gives the full variable domain: DTGVSQNPRHKITKRGQNVTFRCDPISEHNRLYWYRQTLGQGPEFLTYFQNEAQLEKSRLLSDRFSAERPKGSFSTLEIQRTEQGDSAMYLCASSDGYAQIMIFGPGTRLTVL.

The chain has TRBV5-1 and TRBJ1-1; D ambiguous. V was pared by 0 bases and J by 7 bases, with 10 bases between. Germline CDR1 is SGHRS and CDR2 is YFSETQ. The CDR3 has 13 amino acids. The CDR3 loop is CASSLDGPGEAFF. The DNA of the CDR3 is TGCGCCAGCAGCTTGGACGGTCCAGGTGAAGCTTTCTTT.

The chain uses TRBV10-3 and TRBJ1-3; D gene unclear. CDR1 and CDR2 (germline): ENHRY, SYGVKD. Trimming removed 2 bases from V and 8 bases from J, with 10 bases in between. The CDR3 is 13 amino acids. CDR3 DNA: TGTGCCATCAGTGAGCAGGTTAGAGACACCATATATTTT. Translating it yields CAISEQVRDTIYF.

The V and J genes are TRBV7-9 and TRBJ2-7, with D perhaps assigned TRBD1 or TRBD2 (5 bases each). Per germline, CDR1 SEHNR and CDR2 FQNEAQ (reference sequence). Trimming took 5 bases from V and 2 from J, leaving 13 bases between them. There are 14 residues in the CDR3. CDR3 DNA: TGTGCCAGCAGCCCGGGGACCGGACCCTACGAGCAGTACTTC. It translates to CASSPGTGPYEQYF.

In its sample, this clone was seen a few times. The chain has TRBV19 and TRBJ2-3; D is uncertain. Trimming removed 7 bases from V and 2 bases from J, with 13 bases in between. The germline V gene has CDR1 LNHDA and CDR2 SQIVND (reference sequence). The CDR3 totals 14 residues. This chain's CDR3 is CASKVQLYTDTQYF. The DNA for the CDR3 is TGTGCCAGTAAAGTCCAGCTGTACACAGATACGCAGTATTTT.

The count of this clone is one. CDR3: CASSYNPTSGSQYF. The CDR3, as DNA: TGTGCCAGCAGCTACAACCCGACTAGCGGGTCCCAGTACTTC. The rearrangement links TRBV7-2 to TRBJ2-5; 10 nucleotides align to TRBD2. This CDR3 is 14 amino acids long. The germline V gene encodes CDR1 SGHTA and CDR2 FQGNSA. V was clipped by 4 bases and J by 9 bases; unmatched bases: 8.

The genes are TRBV19 and TRBJ1-4; D remains unclear. The V and J ends lost 2 bases and 4 bases respectively, with 11 bases between them. CDR1 and CDR2 (germline): LNHDA, SQIVND (reference sequence). The CDR3 has 15 residues. The CDR3 DNA reads TGTGCCAGTAGTATATTCGGTCGGGGTAATGAAAAACTGTTTTTT. This sequence encodes CASSIFGRGNEKLFF. Based on the CDR3 plus reference TRBV19 and TRBJ1-4, the full variable domain is DGGITQSPKYLFRKEGQNVTLSCEQNLNHDAMYWYRQDPGQGLRLIYYSQIVNDFQKGDIAEGYSVSREKKESFPLTVTSAQKNPTAFYLCASSIFGRGNEKLFFGSGTQLSVL.

This clone occurred once. This chain uses TRBV9 with TRBJ1-3; D uncertain. The CDR3 loop spans 16 amino acids. CDR1 and CDR2 from the germline V gene are SGDLS and YYNGEE. The V and J ends lost 0 bases and 2 bases respectively, with 12 bases between them. CDR3 sequence (DNA): TGTGCCAGCAGCGTAGGACCGGCCGGGACTGGAAACACCATATATTTT. This codes for CASSVGPAGTGNTIYF.

This clone was observed a few times. This sequence joins TRBV11-2 and TRBJ1-6; tentatively, D is TRBD1 (5 bases). Germline V gives CDR1 SGHAT, CDR2 FQNNGV. Trimming took 5 bases from V and 10 from J, leaving 12 bases between them. This CDR3 contains 13 residues. The CDR3: CASSPPGVSPLHF. The CDR3 region has the DNA TGTGCCAGCAGCCCGCCGGGGGTATCACCCCTCCACTTT.

J is TRBJ2-3 and V is TRBV2; the match to TRBD2 covers 9 bases. This CDR3 has 16 amino acids. The germline gives CDR1 SNHLY, CDR2 FYNNEI. The V gene end was trimmed by 7 bases and the J gene end by 3 bases; junction bases not matched to a gene: 11. CDR3 sequence: CASTRGGARSTDTQYF. In nucleotides, the CDR3 is TGTGCCAGCACACGCGGGGGGGCCCGGTCGACAGATACGCAGTATTTT.

V usage is TRBV2 and J usage is TRBJ2-5; TRBD2 matches at 7 bases. This CDR3 spans 12 amino acids. CDR1 is SNHLY and CDR2 is FYNNEI in the germline V gene. J gave up 5 bases and V 8 bases, and 5 bases lay outside the gene matches. DNA for the CDR3: TGTGCCAGCGGGGCGCGGGAGGAGACCCAGTACTTC. It is translated as CASGAREETQYF.

The V gene is TRBV19, the J gene TRBJ2-3; D is undetermined. This CDR3 is built from 17 residues. Germline-derived CDR1 and CDR2 are LNHDA and SQIVND (reference sequence). Trimming stripped 5 bases from V and 4 bases from J, with 22 bases between. CDR3 in amino acids: CASSALGSAESPDTQYF. The CDR3 bases are TGTGCCAGTAGTGCCCTTGGGTCGGCGGAGTCCCCAGATACGCAGTATTTT.

This chain connects TRBV13 to TRBJ1-2; no definite D call. Trimming took off 2 bases at V and 7 bases at J, with 23 bases between the two ends. CDR3 length: 17 amino acids. Germline CDR1 and CDR2: PRHDT and FYEKMQ (reference sequence). The CDR3 coding sequence is TGTGCCAGCAGCTTAAGTCGGGCCCCGGAGCTTGACTTTGGCTACACCTTC. It yields the protein CASSLSRAPELDFGYTF.

This chain links TRBV18 with TRBJ1-1; no firm D call. Germline CDR1 is KGHSH and CDR2 is LQKENI. Trimming stripped 5 bases from V and 8 bases from J, with 12 bases between. The CDR3 totals 12 residues. CDR3 DNA sequence: TGTGCCAGCTCAACCGGCGCGTGGGAAGCTTTCTTT. It is translated as CASSTGAWEAFF.

This clone was counted only a few times. The sample carries other DNA sequences with the same CDR3. This chain joins TRBV27 and TRBJ1-5, with D uncertain. In germline, CDR1 is MNHEY, CDR2 SMNVEV (reference sequence). There are 13 residues in the CDR3. V was trimmed by 3 bases and J by 4 bases, leaving 7 bases between them. CDR3 in amino acids: CASSFRGNQPQHF. CDR3 nucleotides: TGTGCCAGCAGTTTCCGCGGGAATCAGCCCCAGCATTTT.

The sample holds one count of this clone. The chain employs TRBV6-1 and TRBJ1-5; D unclear. There are 13 residues in the CDR3. Trimming stripped 7 bases from V and 5 bases from J, with 12 bases between. Germline-derived CDR1 and CDR2 are MNHNS and SASEGT. CDR3 DNA sequence: TGTGCCAGCACCCCGATGAGGGATCAGCCCCAGCATTTT. Its translation: CASTPMRDQPQHF.

This rearrangement joins TRBV7-2 to TRBJ2-5; tentative D call: TRBD1 (5 bases). V was clipped by 3 bases and J by 5 bases, with 13 bases between them. In germline, CDR1 is SGHTA, CDR2 FQGNSA. This CDR3 contains 14 residues. CDR3 amino acids: CASSLGWGRETQYF. In DNA form, the CDR3 reads TGTGCCAGCAGCTTGGGGTGGGGCAGGGAGACCCAGTACTTC.

The chain links TRBV28 to TRBJ2-7; 8 nucleotides match TRBD1. The V segment lost 2 bases and the J segment 3 bases; nucleotides outside the gene matches: 3. This CDR3 has 14 amino acids. The V gene's germline CDR1 is MDHEN and CDR2 SYDVKM. DNA for the CDR3: TGTGCCAGCAGTTTAGCCGGACAGGGCTACGAGCAGTACTTC. Protein sequence: CASSLAGQGYEQYF.

The V call is TRBV7-2, the J call TRBJ2-7; 9 bases line up with TRBD2. Germline-derived CDR1 and CDR2 are SGHTA and FQGNSA. The V segment lost 4 bases and the J segment 2 bases; nucleotides outside the gene matches: 6. The CDR3 is made up of 15 amino acids. The CDR3 DNA is TGTGCCAGCAGCTCAGACCGCGGGGGGGCCTACGAGCAGTACTTC. Residues: CASSSDRGGAYEQYF. Full variable domain (outside the CDR3, taken from reference TRBV7-2 and TRBJ2-7): GAGVSQSPSNKVTEKGKDVELRCDPISGHTALYWYRQSLGQGLEFLIYFQGNSAPDKSGLPSDRFSAERTGGSVSTLTIQRTQQEDSAVYLCASSSDRGGAYEQYFGPGTRLTVT.

The chain uses TRBV10-2 and TRBJ1-5; TRBD1 might be the D (5 bases). The length of the CDR3 is 14 residues. V was shortened by 5 bases and J by 2 bases, with 10 bases between the two germline ends. The germline gives CDR1 WSHSY, CDR2 SAAADI. The CDR3 loop reads CASSIPGRNQPQHF. As DNA, the CDR3 is TGCGCCAGCAGTATCCCAGGGCGCAATCAGCCCCAGCATTTT.

The chain uses TRBV19 and TRBJ2-2, with D hard to call. This CDR3 has 13 amino acids. The V end was cut by 5 bases, the J end by 4 bases, with 8 bases between. The germline V gene encodes CDR1 LNHDA and CDR2 SQIVND (reference sequence). CDR3 nucleotide sequence: TGTGCCAGTAGTGCGGTCGCCACCGGGGAGCTGTTTTTT. Its protein product is CASSAVATGELFF.

V gene TRBV6-6 combines with J gene TRBJ2-3, with TRBD1 identical over 10 bases. Per the germline V gene, CDR1 is MNHNY and CDR2 is SVGAGI (reference sequence). There are 13 residues in the CDR3. The V and J ends lost 6 bases and 4 bases, in that order; junction bases with no gene match: 1. The CDR3 reads CASRTGGADTQYF. CDR3 bases: TGTGCCAGCAGGACAGGGGGCGCAGATACGCAGTATTTT.

This clone appeared once. V is TRBV6-6 and J is TRBJ2-1; no clear D. CDR1 and CDR2 (germline): MNHNY, SVGAGI (reference sequence). Deletions cut 7 bases from V and 0 bases from J, with 10 bases between. This CDR3 has 14 residues. Here the CDR3 reads CASNMGSSYNEQFF. In nucleotides, the CDR3 is TGTGCCAGCAATATGGGTAGCTCCTACAATGAGCAGTTCTTC.